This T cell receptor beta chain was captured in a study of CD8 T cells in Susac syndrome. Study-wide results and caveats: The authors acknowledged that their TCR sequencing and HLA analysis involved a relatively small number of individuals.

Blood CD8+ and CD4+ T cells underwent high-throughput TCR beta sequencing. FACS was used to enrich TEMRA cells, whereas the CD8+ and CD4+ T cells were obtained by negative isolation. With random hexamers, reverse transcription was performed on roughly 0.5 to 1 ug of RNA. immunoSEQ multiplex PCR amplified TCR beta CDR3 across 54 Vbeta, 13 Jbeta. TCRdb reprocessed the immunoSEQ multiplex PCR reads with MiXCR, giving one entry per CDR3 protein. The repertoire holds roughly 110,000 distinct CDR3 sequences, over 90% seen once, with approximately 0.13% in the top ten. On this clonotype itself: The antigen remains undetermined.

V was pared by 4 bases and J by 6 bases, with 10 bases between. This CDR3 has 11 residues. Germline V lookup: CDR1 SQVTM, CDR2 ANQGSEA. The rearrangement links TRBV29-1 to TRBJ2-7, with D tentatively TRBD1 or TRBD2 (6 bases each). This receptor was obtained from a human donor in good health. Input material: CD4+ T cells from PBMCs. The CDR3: CSVGGAGEQYF. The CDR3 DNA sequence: TGCAGCGTTGGGGGGGCGGGCGAGCAGTACTTC.